A selection of T cell receptor beta chains follows, all from one sample in a study of T cells in localized non-small cell lung cancer. Produced via immunoSEQ multiplex PCR; TCRdb's table is partial and in-frame only. Here the sample spans approximately 4,000 clones, less than 40% being singletons. The specimen comprised lung tumor tissue, sampled before any cancer treatment. The receptors come from a male donor at least 60 years old with stage III lung adenocarcinoma. Each CDR3 is given with its conserved first and last residue. A D gene is named only where the DNA matches it firmly. Only part of the rows carry a size: once, few, many, or a class if the clone is expanded.

clone size: -
J gene: TRBJ2-7
D gene: -
V gene: TRBV14
CDR3 protein: CASSQEIVGVGLASYEQYF
CDR3 DNA: TGTGCCAGCAGCCAAGAGATAGTTGGTGTAGGCCTGGCTTCCTACGAGCAGTACTTC

clone size: -
J gene: TRBJ1-1
D gene: -
V gene: TRBV6-8
CDR3 protein: CASSYRTPGPEAFF
CDR3 DNA: TGTGCCAGCAGTTACAGGACACCGGGCCCTGAAGCTTTCTTT

clone size: -
J gene: TRBJ2-1
D gene: -
V gene: TRBV12-5
CDR3 protein: CASGLYSRYLEQFF
CDR3 DNA: TGTGCTAGTGGTTTGTACAGCAGGTATCTTGAGCAGTTCTTC

clone size: -
J gene: TRBJ2-3
D gene: TRBD1
V gene: TRBV27
CDR3 protein: CASSPGDRVEFTDTQYF
CDR3 DNA: TGTGCCAGCAGTCCAGGGGACAGGGTGGAATTCACAGATACGCAGTATTTT

clone size: large
J gene: TRBJ2-6
D gene: -
V gene: TRBV15
CDR3 protein: CATEEGSGANVLTF
CDR3 DNA: TGTGCCACCGAGGAAGGGTCCGGGGCCAACGTCCTGACTTTC

clone size: few
J gene: TRBJ2-6
D gene: -
V gene: TRBV11-3
CDR3 protein: CASSLQYASGANVLTF
CDR3 DNA: TGTGCCAGCAGCTTACAATACGCCTCTGGGGCCAACGTCCTGACTTTC

clone size: few
J gene: TRBJ2-7
D gene: TRBD2
V gene: TRBV11-3
CDR3 protein: CASSLGQGGLAEQYF
CDR3 DNA: TGTGCCAGCAGCTTGGGGCAGGGAGGGTTGGCCGAGCAGTACTTC

clone size: -
J gene: TRBJ2-7
D gene: TRBD1
V gene: TRBV29-1
CDR3 protein: CSVVSGGIYEQYF
CDR3 DNA: TGCAGCGTCGTCTCAGGGGGCATTTACGAGCAGTACTTC

clone size: -
J gene: TRBJ2-1
D gene: TRBD1
V gene: TRBV25-1
CDR3 protein: CASSAAGQGVYEQFF
CDR3 DNA: TGTGCCAGCAGTGCGGCGGGACAGGGGGTTTATGAGCAGTTCTTC

clone size: -
J gene: TRBJ1-5
D gene: -
V gene: TRBV15
CDR3 protein: CATSRDAGAHQPQHF
CDR3 DNA: TGTGCCACCAGCAGAGATGCGGGGGCGCATCAGCCCCAGCATTTT

clone size: -
J gene: TRBJ2-5
D gene: -
V gene: TRBV18
CDR3 protein: CASSPKDSLKYF
CDR3 DNA: TGTGCCAGCTCCCCCAAGGACTCTCTCAAGTACTTC